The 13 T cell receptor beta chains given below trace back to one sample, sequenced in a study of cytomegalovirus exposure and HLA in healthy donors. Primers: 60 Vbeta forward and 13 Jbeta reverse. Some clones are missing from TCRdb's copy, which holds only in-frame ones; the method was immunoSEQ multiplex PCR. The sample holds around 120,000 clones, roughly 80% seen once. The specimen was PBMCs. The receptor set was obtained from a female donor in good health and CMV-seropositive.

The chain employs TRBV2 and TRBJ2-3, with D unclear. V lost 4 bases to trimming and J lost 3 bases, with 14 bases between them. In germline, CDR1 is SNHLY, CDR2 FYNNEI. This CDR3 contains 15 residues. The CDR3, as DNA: TGTGCCAGCAGTGTGAGATCGCCACGGACAGATACGCAGTATTTT. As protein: CASSVRSPRTDTQYF.

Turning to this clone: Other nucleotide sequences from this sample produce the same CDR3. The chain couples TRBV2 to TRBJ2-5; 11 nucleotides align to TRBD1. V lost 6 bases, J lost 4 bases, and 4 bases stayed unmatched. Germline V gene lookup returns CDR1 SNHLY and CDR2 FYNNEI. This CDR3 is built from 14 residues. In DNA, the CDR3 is TGTGCCAGCAGCGGACAGGGGGCCAGAGAGACCCAGTACTTC. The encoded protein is CASSGQGARETQYF.

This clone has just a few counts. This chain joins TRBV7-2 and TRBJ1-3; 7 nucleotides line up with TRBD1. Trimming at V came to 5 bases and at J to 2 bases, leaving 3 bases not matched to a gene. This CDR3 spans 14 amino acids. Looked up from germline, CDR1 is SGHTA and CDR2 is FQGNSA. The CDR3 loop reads CASSQQGAGNTIYF. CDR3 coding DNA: TGTGCCAGCAGCCAGCAGGGGGCTGGAAACACCATATATTTT.

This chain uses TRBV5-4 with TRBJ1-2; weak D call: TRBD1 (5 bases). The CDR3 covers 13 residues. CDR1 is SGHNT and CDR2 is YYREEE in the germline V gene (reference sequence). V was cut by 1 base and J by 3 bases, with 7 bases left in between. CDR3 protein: CASSLKGDYGYTF. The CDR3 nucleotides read TGTGCCAGCAGCTTGAAAGGGGACTATGGCTACACCTTC. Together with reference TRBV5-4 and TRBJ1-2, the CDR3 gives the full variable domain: ETGVTQSPTHLIKTRGQQVTLRCSSQSGHNTVSWYQQALGQGPQFIFQYYREEENGRGNFPPRFSGLQFPNYSSELNVNALELDDSALYLCASSLKGDYGYTFGSGTRLTVV.

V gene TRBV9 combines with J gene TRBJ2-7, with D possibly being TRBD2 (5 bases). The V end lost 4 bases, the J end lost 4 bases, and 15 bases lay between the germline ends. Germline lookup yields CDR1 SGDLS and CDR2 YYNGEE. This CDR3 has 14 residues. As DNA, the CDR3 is TGTGCCAGCAGCCCCGGACTGGCGAGGTACGAGCAGTACTTC. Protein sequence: CASSPGLARYEQYF. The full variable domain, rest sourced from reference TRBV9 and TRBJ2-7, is DSGVTQTPKHLITATGQRVTLRCSPRSGDLSVYWYQQSLDQGLQFLIQYYNGEERAKGNILERFSAQQFPDLHSELNLSSLELGDSALYFCASSPGLARYEQYFGPGTRLTVT.

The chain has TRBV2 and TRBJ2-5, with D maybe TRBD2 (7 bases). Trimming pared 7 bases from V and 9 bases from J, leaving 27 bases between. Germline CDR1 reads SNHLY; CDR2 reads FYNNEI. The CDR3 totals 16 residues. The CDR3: CASTGGRLLGTRAQYF. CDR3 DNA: TGTGCCAGCACCGGGGGGCGCTTACTAGGGACGAGGGCCCAGTACTTC. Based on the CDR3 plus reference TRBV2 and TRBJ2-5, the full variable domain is EPEVTQTPSHQVTQMGQEVILRCVPISNHLYFYWYRQILGQKVEFLVSFYNNEISEKSEIFDDQFSVERPDGSNFTLKIRSTKLEDSAMYFCASTGGRLLGTRAQYFGPGTRLLVL.

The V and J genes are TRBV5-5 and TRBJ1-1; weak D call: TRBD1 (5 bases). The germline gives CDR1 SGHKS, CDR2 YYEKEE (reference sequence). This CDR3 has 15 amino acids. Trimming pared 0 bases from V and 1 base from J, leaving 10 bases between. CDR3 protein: CASSLAGQWNTEAFF. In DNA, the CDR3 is TGTGCCAGCAGCTTGGCAGGGCAGTGGAACACTGAAGCTTTCTTT.

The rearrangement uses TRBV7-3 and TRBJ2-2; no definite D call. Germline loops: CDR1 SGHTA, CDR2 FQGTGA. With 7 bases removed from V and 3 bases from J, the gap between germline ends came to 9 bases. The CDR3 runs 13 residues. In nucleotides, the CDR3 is TGTGCCAGCAAGTACAGCTACACCGGGGAGCTGTTTTTT. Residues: CASKYSYTGELFF. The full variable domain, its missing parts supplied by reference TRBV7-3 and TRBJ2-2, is GAGVSQTPSNKVTEKGKYVELRCDPISGHTALYWYRQSLGQGPEFLIYFQGTGAADDSGLPNDRFFAVRPEGSVSTLKIQRTERGDSAVYLCASKYSYTGELFFGEGSRLTVL.

CDR3 loop: CASSLVAGDMNTEAFF. CDR3 in DNA: TGTGCCAGCAGCTTAGTTGCGGGGGACATGAACACTGAAGCTTTCTTT. The rearrangement joins TRBV7-2 to TRBJ1-1, with D tentatively TRBD1 (6 bases). The CDR3 is made up of 16 amino acids. Germline loops: CDR1 SGHTA, CDR2 FQGNSA. V lost 1 base, J lost 0 bases, and 12 bases lay in between.

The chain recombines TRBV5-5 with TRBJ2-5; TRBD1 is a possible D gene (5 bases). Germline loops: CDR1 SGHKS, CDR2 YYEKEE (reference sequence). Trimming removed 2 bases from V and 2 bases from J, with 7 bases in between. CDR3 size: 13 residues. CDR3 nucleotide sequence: TGTGCCAGCAGCTTAAACAGGCAAGAGACCCAGTACTTC. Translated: CASSLNRQETQYF. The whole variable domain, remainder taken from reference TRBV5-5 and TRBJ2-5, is DAGVTQSPTHLIKTRGQQVTLRCSPISGHKSVSWYQQVLGQGPQFIFQYYEKEERGRGNFPDRFSARQFPNYSSELNVNALLLGDSALYLCASSLNRQETQYFGPGTRLLVL.

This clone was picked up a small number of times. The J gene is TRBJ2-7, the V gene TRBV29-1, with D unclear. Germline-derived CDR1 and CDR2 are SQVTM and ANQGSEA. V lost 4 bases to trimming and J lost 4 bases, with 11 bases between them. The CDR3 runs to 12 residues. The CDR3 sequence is CSVGAGSYEQYF. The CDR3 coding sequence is TGCAGCGTTGGTGCAGGCTCGTACGAGCAGTACTTC.

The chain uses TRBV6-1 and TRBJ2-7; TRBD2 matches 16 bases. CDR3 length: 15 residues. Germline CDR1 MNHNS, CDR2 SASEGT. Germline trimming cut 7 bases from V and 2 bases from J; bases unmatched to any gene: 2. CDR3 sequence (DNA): TGTGCCAGCACCGGGACTAGCGGGAGGGCCTACGAGCAGTACTTC. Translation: CASTGTSGRAYEQYF.

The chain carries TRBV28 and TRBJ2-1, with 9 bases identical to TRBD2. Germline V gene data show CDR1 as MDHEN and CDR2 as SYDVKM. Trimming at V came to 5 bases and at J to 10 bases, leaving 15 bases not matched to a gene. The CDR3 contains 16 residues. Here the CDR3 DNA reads TGTGCCAGCAGTCCCGGTGGGATAGCGGGAGAAGTAGAGCAGTTCTTC. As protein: CASSPGGIAGEVEQFF.